This T cell receptor (beta chain) was recovered during a study of OX40 agonist ivuxolimab in advanced cancers. Overall study context: Patients were treated with ivuxolimab, an agonistic anti-OX40 (CD134) antibody. With a range of roughly 23 to 85, age averaged 60 years, and nearly 85% were male. Allowance was made for prior anti-PD-1, anti-PD-L1 or anti-CTLA-4 therapy, and about 37% had some.

Deletions cut 6 bases from V and 2 bases from J, with 14 bases between. This CDR3 is 14 amino acids long. The germline gives CDR1 MNHEY, CDR2 SMNVEV (reference sequence). TCRdb's copy holds only in-frame clones and misses some; the assay was immunoSEQ multiplex PCR. The sample consists of approximately 87,000 clones, roughly 89% of them appearing once. This clonotype originated in an adult with an advanced solid tumor such as melanoma, head and neck, liver or kidney cancer. The specimen comprised CD4+ or CD8+ T cells sorted from blood, sampled in a trial of the OX40 agonist ivuxolimab. The rearrangement joins TRBV27 to TRBJ2-7; D remains ambiguous. CDR3 DNA: TGTGCCAGCAGCCCTAGGATCAAGCCCTACGAGCAGTACTTC. This translates into CASSPRIKPYEQYF.